This TCR beta chain is drawn from a study of neurological immune-mediated disorders. The CDR3 is made up of 15 amino acids. V was trimmed by 3 bases and J by 3 bases, leaving 14 bases between them. Germline V gene data show CDR1 as ENHRY and CDR2 as SYGVKD. Healthy controls were blood bank volunteers in Maryland, USA. This clonotype was recorded at least ten times. TCRdb reprocessed the 5' RACE reads via MiXCR and lists one record per CDR3 protein. The sample consists of about 25,000 distinct CDR3 sequences, 6.7% of them appearing once. This clonotype was obtained from a woman in her forties in good health. Sequenced: PBMCs. The chain is built from TRBV10-3 and TRBJ1-2; maybe TRBD1 (6 bases). In DNA form, the CDR3 reads TGTGCCATCAGTGAATGGGGGGGCGCCGACTATGGCTACACCTTC. Translation: CAISEWGGADYGYTF.